These 2 T cell receptor beta chains were all obtained from the same sample, sequenced in a study of shared clonotypes between healthy human individuals (dated by TCRdb to 2018 to 2021). Libraries came from the immunoSEQ multiplex PCR assay. TCRdb's version of the immuneACCESS table is confined to in-frame rearrangements and falls short of the full clone set. An unresolved V gene accounts for under half of the shortfall where checked; the remainder is of unknown origin. The sample has roughly 2,000,000 clones on record, about 95% of them singletons. The ten largest make up around 1.2% of the sample. CD8 naive samples were CD45RO-negative cells positively selected for CCR7, giving a CD45RA+CCR7+ population that excluded TemRA cells. Sequencing was performed on naive CD8+ T cells sorted from blood. The cell subset or site label corresponds to: CD45RA+CCR7+. The source of these receptors is a man between 18 and 29 years old in good health.

V usage is TRBV5-1 and J usage is TRBJ1-1; D may be TRBD1 (5 bases). The CDR3 extends over 20 amino acids. Between the trimmed V and J ends, which lost 0 bases and 4 bases, there was a span of 28 bases. Germline V lookup: CDR1 SGHRS, CDR2 YFSETQ. CDR3 amino acids: CASSLGVYVTENFPSTEAFF. In DNA, the CDR3 is TGCGCCAGCAGCTTGGGAGTTTATGTGACAGAAAATTTCCCTAGCACTGAAGCTTTCTTT.

V usage is TRBV4-3 and J usage is TRBJ2-1; TRBD2 is a possible D gene (6 bases). Germline V gene sequence: CDR1 LGHNA, CDR2 YSLEER. V dropped 3 bases and J dropped 10 bases, with 16 bases sitting between them. The CDR3 runs to 14 residues. In nucleotides, the CDR3 is TGCGCCAGCAGCCACGACAAAGTGGAGGGCGAGCAGTTCTTC. This sequence encodes CASSHDKVEGEQFF.